This T cell receptor beta chain is drawn from a study of T-cell memory formation after mild COVID-19. Study findings and constraints: Chiefly within CM and EM were the contracting CD4+ clones; CD8+ ones were within EMRA. Whether second-wave clones peaking at day 37 were SARS-CoV-2 specific went unconfirmed.

This clonotype was picked up a small number of times. What it binds is unknown. The germline V gene encodes CDR1 SGHTA and CDR2 FQGTGA. The CDR3 is 18 amino acids. V lost 3 bases to trimming and J lost 5 bases, with 25 bases between them. TCRdb passed the 5' RACE reads through MiXCR, listing each CDR3 protein once. The table includes roughly 42,000 distinct CDR3 sequences, approximately 7% detected once. The TCR was taken from a man aged 18 to 30 who had mild COVID-19 (a few samples of this study predate the infection). Cell type and time point are not known. This sequence joins TRBV7-3 and TRBJ1-2; no clear D gene. Sequencing input: PBMCs or a T cell subset sorted from them (not recorded which). The CDR3, as DNA: TGTGCCAGCAGCTTTCAGAACCTCATGGAAGTCGCACTTTATGGCTACACCTTC. As protein: CASSFQNLMEVALYGYTF.